These T cell receptor beta chains were read from a single sample in a study of T cell responses to AZD1222 COVID-19 vaccine. Assay used: immunoSEQ multiplex PCR; TCRdb lists only in-frame clones, some missing. Of under 150,000 clones in the sample, about 82% were seen once. The source was peripheral blood, collected 28 days after the second dose of the MenACWY control vaccine. Receptors were obtained from an adult who received the MenACWY meningococcal vaccine as a control. Both conserved end residues are part of each CDR3. The order of the fields is V gene, J gene, clone size, D gene, CDR3 protein, CDR3 DNA. A D gene is named only where the DNA matches it firmly. The size entry is marked missing in some rows and otherwise reads once, few, many or a size class.

V: TRBV2
J: TRBJ1-5
size: .
D: .
CDR3: CASQEDTQPQHF
DNA: TGTGCCAGCCAGGAGGATACTCAGCCCCAGCATTTT

V: TRBV28
J: TRBJ2-4
size: .
D: TRBD1
CDR3: CASSLRTGVENIQYF
DNA: TGTGCCAGCAGTTTAAGGACAGGGGTAGAAAACATTCAGTACTTC

V: TRBV9
J: TRBJ2-7
size: once
D: .
CDR3: CASSVRWGDEQYF
DNA: TGTGCCAGCAGCGTCCGTTGGGGGGACGAGCAGTACTTC

V: TRBV27
J: TRBJ2-6
size: .
D: .
CDR3: CASTYTPLRANVLTF
DNA: TGTGCCAGCACCTACACCCCCCTGCGGGCCAACGTCCTGACTTTC

V: TRBV4-1
J: TRBJ1-2
size: .
D: .
CDR3: CASSPLEDYGYTF
DNA: TGCGCCAGCAGCCCTCTCGAGGACTATGGCTACACCTTC

V: TRBV5-1
J: TRBJ2-2
size: .
D: .
CDR3: CASSLRPPPDTGELFF
DNA: TGCGCCAGCAGCTTGCGTCCTCCTCCCGACACCGGGGAGCTGTTTTTT

V: TRBV13
J: TRBJ2-3
size: .
D: .
CDR3: CASSSSTEGASTDTQYF
DNA: TGTGCCAGCAGCTCCTCCACAGAGGGAGCTAGCACAGATACGCAGTATTTT

V: TRBV18
J: TRBJ2-7
size: .
D: .
CDR3: CASSPGVTEAYEQYF
DNA: TGTGCCAGCTCACCGGGCGTGACAGAAGCCTACGAGCAGTACTTC

V: TRBV9
J: TRBJ1-1
size: .
D: TRBD1
CDR3: CASSPRGGAFTNTEAFF
DNA: TGTGCCAGCAGCCCCAGGGGGGGGGCCTTCACGAACACTGAAGCTTTCTTT

V: TRBV19
J: TRBJ1-1
size: .
D: TRBD1
CDR3: CASSIVGTANTEAFF
DNA: TGTGCCAGTAGTATAGTCGGGACAGCCAACACTGAAGCTTTCTTT

V: TRBV4-3
J: TRBJ1-4
size: .
D: .
CDR3: CASSPLAGALGEKLFF
DNA: TGCGCCAGCAGCCCCTTGGCAGGGGCGTTGGGTGAAAAACTGTTTTTT

V: TRBV11-2
J: TRBJ1-3
size: .
D: .
CDR3: CASTLGGNTIYF
DNA: TGTGCCAGCACCCTCGGTGGAAACACCATATATTTT

V: TRBV24-1
J: TRBJ2-2
size: .
D: TRBD2
CDR3: CATSLAGLNTGELFF
DNA: TGTGCCACCAGTCTAGCGGGGCTGAACACCGGGGAGCTGTTTTTT

V: TRBV28
J: TRBJ2-2
size: once
D: .
CDR3: CASSLTNTGELFF
DNA: TGTGCCAGCAGTTTAACGAACACCGGGGAGCTGTTTTTT

V: TRBV11-2
J: TRBJ1-1
size: .
D: .
CDR3: CASTDTDRAAWNTEAFF
DNA: TGTGCCAGCACCGATACGGACAGAGCTGCCTGGAACACTGAAGCTTTCTTT